The source of this T cell receptor (beta chain) is a study of T cell repertoires in cytomegalovirus infection. Study as a whole: Indications came from public TCR beta signatures; they pointed to CMV infection and to a matching HLA type.

Per germline, CDR1 LGHNA and CDR2 YNFKEQ. This CDR3 is 15 amino acids long. The trim removed 2 bases at V and 5 bases at J, leaving 2 bases unmatched. Study conclusions and caveats: Identification of carriers of CMV plus the relevant HLA was achieved through cumulative public TCR beta family frequency. What dominated the ex vivo response were HLA-C-restricted CMV-specific TCR beta clonotypes.

The sample holds a few counts of this clonotype. Its matching antigen is unknown. MiXCR was run by TCRdb on the reads, yielding one entry per CDR3 protein. The profile shows 680,000 or so distinct CDR3 sequences, less than 40% of them singletons. This clonotype was sampled from a human donor in good health (CMV status not recorded). Some clones in this sample may be carry-over from other donors' samples. The sample taken for sequencing was PBMCs. V is TRBV4-2 and J is TRBJ2-3; TRBD2 matches at 12 bases. DNA for the CDR3: TGTGCCAGCAGCCAAACTAGCGGGGGGAAAGATACGCAGTATTTT. This gives the protein CASSQTSGGKDTQYF.